Sequencing of this TCR beta chain was carried out in a study of persistence of HIV-infected CD4 T cells. Findings of the study overall: Degenerate expanded CDR3beta sequences were enriched among CMV- and Gag-responding cells.

The stimulus was an HIV-1 Gag 15-mer peptide pool, about 1.1 ug/peptide/mL. Sorting selected CD4+ T cells upregulating both CD40 ligand and CD69. Germline V lookup: CDR1 LNHDA, CDR2 SQIVND (reference sequence). The V end was cut by 5 bases, the J end by 4 bases, with 14 bases between. This CDR3 region has 14 residues. This clone has a single count. Its antigen remains unknown. Sequencing used immunoSEQ version 4 in survey mode. Libraries were prepared by immunoSEQ multiplex PCR; TCRdb keeps only in-frame clonotypes and omits some of them. Found here are under 40,000 clones, approximately 66% of them singletons; the top ten hold 1.4%.

The chain links TRBV19 to TRBJ1-2, with a tentative D call TRBD1 (6 bases). The receptor's source is an adult man with HIV who was CMV-seropositive. The sequencing here drew on CD4+ T cells sorted from PBMCs after approximately 19-hour stimulation, taken from a patient who received antiretroviral therapy. CDR3 loop: CASSVGGASYGYTF. The CDR3 nucleotides are TGTGCCAGTAGTGTCGGGGGGGCCAGCTATGGCTACACCTTC.